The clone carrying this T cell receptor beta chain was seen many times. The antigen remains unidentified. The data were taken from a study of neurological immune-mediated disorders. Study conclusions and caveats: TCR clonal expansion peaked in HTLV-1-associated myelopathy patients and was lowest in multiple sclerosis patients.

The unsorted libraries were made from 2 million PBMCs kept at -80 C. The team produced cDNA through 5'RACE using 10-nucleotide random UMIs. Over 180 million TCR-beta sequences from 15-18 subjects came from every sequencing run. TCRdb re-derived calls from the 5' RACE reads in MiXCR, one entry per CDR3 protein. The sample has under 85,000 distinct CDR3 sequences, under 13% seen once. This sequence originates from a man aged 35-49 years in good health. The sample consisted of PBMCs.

The DNA of the CDR3 is TGTGCCAGCAGCTTAGTTCTAGTGGATGAGCAGTTCTTC. Translated, it gives CASSLVLVDEQFF. V usage is TRBV7-9 and J usage is TRBJ2-1, with D unresolved. V was shortened by 1 base and J by 8 bases, with 9 bases between the two germline ends. Germline-derived CDR1 and CDR2 are SEHNR and FQNEAQ (reference sequence). The CDR3 has 13 amino acids.